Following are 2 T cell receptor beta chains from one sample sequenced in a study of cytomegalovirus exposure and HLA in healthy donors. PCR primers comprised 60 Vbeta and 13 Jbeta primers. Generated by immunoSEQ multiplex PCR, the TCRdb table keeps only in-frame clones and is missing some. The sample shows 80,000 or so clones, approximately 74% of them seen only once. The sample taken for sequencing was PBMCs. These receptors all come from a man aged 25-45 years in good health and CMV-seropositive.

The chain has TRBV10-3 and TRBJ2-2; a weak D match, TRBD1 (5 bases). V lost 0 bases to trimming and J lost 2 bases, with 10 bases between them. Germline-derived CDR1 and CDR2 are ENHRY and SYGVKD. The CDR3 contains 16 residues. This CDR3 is CAISESGEINTGELFF. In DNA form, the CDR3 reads TGTGCCATCAGTGAGTCAGGGGAAATTAACACCGGGGAGCTGTTTTTT.

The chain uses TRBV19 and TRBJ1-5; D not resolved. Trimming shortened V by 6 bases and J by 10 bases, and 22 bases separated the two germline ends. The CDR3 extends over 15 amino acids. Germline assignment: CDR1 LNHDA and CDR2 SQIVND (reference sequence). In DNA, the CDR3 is TGTGCCAGTAGGCCCGACATCGAGATTACTCGTCCCCAGCATTTT. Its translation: CASRPDIEITRPQHF.